One and the same sample provided the 16 T cell receptor beta chains below, sequenced in a study of response to subunit inactivated influenza vaccine. TCRdb redid the calling of the RT-PCR reads with MiXCR, one entry per CDR3 protein. The sample contains roughly 650,000 distinct CDR3 sequences, 14% of which appear only once. The material was PBMCs from blood, obtained around two weeks before vaccination. The receptor source for this set is a man aged 50 to 60 who received an inactivated influenza vaccine.

The J gene is TRBJ2-7, the V gene TRBV18, with 8 bases identical to TRBD1. Germline V lookup: CDR1 KGHSH, CDR2 LQKENI. CDR3 length equals 15 residues. V lost 3 bases to trimming and J lost 7 bases; unmatched junction nucleotides: 11. This CDR3 reads CASSPQGAGLGEQYF. The CDR3 bases are TGTGCCAGCTCACCGCAGGGGGCAGGTTTGGGAGAGCAGTACTTC. The whole variable domain, remainder taken from reference TRBV18 and TRBJ2-7, is NAGVMQNPRHLVRRRGQEARLRCSPMKGHSHVYWYRQLPEEGLKFMVYLQKENIIDESGMPKERFSAEFPKEGPSILRIQQVVRGDSAAYFCASSPQGAGLGEQYFGPGTRLTVT.

This clonotype showed up just a few times. The V call is TRBV7-2, the J call TRBJ1-2, with D perhaps matching TRBD1 (5 bases). Germline V CDR1 and CDR2: SGHTA, FQGNSA. The length of the CDR3 is 16 residues. Trimming cost V 1 base and J 0 bases, with 12 bases left between them. The CDR3 spells CASSLVFRVANYGYTF. The CDR3, as DNA: TGTGCCAGCAGCTTAGTTTTCAGGGTAGCTAACTATGGCTACACCTTC.

In its sample, this clonotype was seen a few times. The gene calls are TRBV12-3 or TRBV12-4 and TRBJ2-3; D is unresolved. The CDR3 is 15 residues long. Trimming left V 2 bases short and J 4 bases short, with 13 bases between. CDR3 in amino acids: CASSLPSRIPDTQYF. For the CDR3, the DNA is TGTGCCAGCAGTTTACCCTCACGGATCCCAGATACGCAGTATTTT.

The rearrangement joins TRBV20-1 to TRBJ2-1; 9 nucleotides match TRBD2. V was pared by 5 bases and J by 6 bases, with 8 bases of the junction left unmatched. Per germline, CDR1 DFQATT and CDR2 SNEGSKA (reference sequence). The length of the CDR3 is 14 residues. Written as DNA, the CDR3 is TGCAGTGCTCTGGCGGGGGGGCCGGCCAATGAGCAGTTCTTC. Protein sequence: CSALAGGPANEQFF.

Many counts were recorded for this clonotype. The chain joins TRBV7-3 to TRBJ2-1, with 8 nucleotides matching TRBD1. CDR3 length equals 15 residues. Per the germline V gene, CDR1 is SGHTA and CDR2 is FQGTGA. V shed 6 bases and J 4 bases; nucleotides not matched to a gene: 8. DNA for the CDR3: TGTGCCAGCAGTCCCGGGACAGGTCATTACAATGAGCAGTTCTTC. Protein sequence: CASSPGTGHYNEQFF.

V usage is TRBV5-8 and J usage is TRBJ2-2; possible D gene TRBD1, 5 bases. Germline CDR1 SGHTS, CDR2 YDEGEE. The ends were cut back, 1 base at V and 5 bases at J, with 15 bases in the middle. This CDR3 has 16 residues. CDR3 sequence reads: CASSLRKPKGTGELFF. For the CDR3, the DNA is TGTGCCAGCAGCTTGCGTAAACCGAAGGGGACCGGGGAGCTGTTTTTT.

A few counts support this clonotype. The gene calls are TRBV12-3 or TRBV12-4 and TRBJ1-5; D ambiguous. CDR3 length: 15 residues. Trimming took 3 bases from V and 4 from J, leaving 13 bases between them. CDR3 nucleotides: TGTGCCAGCAGTTTTCGAGTTGCAGGAAATCAGCCCCAGCATTTT. It translates to CASSFRVAGNQPQHF.

This clonotype was observed many times. CDR3 region: CASSGISGDTQYF. The CDR3 DNA reads as TGTGCCAGCAGCGGGATCAGTGGAGATACGCAGTATTTT. The rearrangement links TRBV7-9 to TRBJ2-3; D unresolved. The V end lost 5 bases, the J end lost 5 bases, and 11 bases lay between the germline ends. Germline V gene lookup returns CDR1 SEHNR and CDR2 FQNEAQ (reference sequence). The CDR3 runs to 13 residues.

The rearrangement links TRBV3-1 to TRBJ2-1; D may be TRBD2 (6 bases). The CDR3 is 15 amino acids. V was shortened by 3 bases and J by 5 bases, with 14 bases between the two germline ends. The germline V gene has CDR1 LGHDT and CDR2 YNNKEL (reference sequence). The CDR3 loop is CASSQRGRPNNEQFF. Written as DNA, the CDR3 is TGTGCCAGCAGCCAGCGAGGGAGGCCCAACAATGAGCAGTTCTTC.

Turning to this clonotype: As the CDR3 is not closed by the conserved phenylalanine or tryptophan, this likely results from a read error. DNA of the CDR3: TGTGCCAGCAGCTTGGATAATTCACCCCTCCACCTT. It is translated as CASSLDNSPLHL. The gene calls are TRBV7-2 and TRBJ1-6; D uncertain. The CDR3 extends over 12 amino acids. V shed 3 bases and J shed 5 bases, with 2 bases lying between them. Germline CDR1 and CDR2: SGHTA and FQGNSA.

The chain employs TRBV7-6 and TRBJ2-2, with D possibly TRBD2 on 5 matching bases. V was cut by 1 base and J by 6 bases, with 12 bases left in between. Looked up from germline, CDR1 is SGHVS and CDR2 is FNYEAQ. The CDR3 runs 15 residues. The CDR3 nucleotides are TGTGCCAGCAGCTTAGAAGGGAGACGAGCCGGGGAGCTGTTTTTT. This sequence encodes CASSLEGRRAGELFF.

This clonotype has only a few counts. The chain links TRBV7-9 to TRBJ1-4; 7 nucleotides line up with TRBD1. There are 15 residues in the CDR3. The germline gives CDR1 SEHNR, CDR2 FQNEAQ (reference sequence). After removal of 4 bases from V and 12 bases from J, the junction contained 14 bases not matched to a gene. Here the CDR3 DNA reads TGTGCCAGCAGCTCGGGGACAGTCGTAACTGGGGAACTGTTTTTT. It translates to CASSSGTVVTGELFF.

There are a few counts of this clonotype. This rearrangement joins TRBV20-1 to TRBJ2-3; D may be TRBD2 (6 bases). The germline V gene has CDR1 DFQATT and CDR2 SNEGSKA (reference sequence). The V gene lost 0 bases and the J gene lost 0 bases, with 16 bases spanning the gap. The CDR3 extends over 17 amino acids. CDR3: CSARDFSGVPSTDTQYF. The DNA of the CDR3 is TGCAGTGCTAGAGATTTTAGCGGCGTTCCTAGCACAGATACGCAGTATTTT.

V and J are TRBV6-5 and TRBJ2-7; 9 bases are shared with TRBD2. The germline gives CDR1 MNHEY, CDR2 SVGAGI. V trimming: 0 bases; J trimming: 7 bases; junction bases outside the gene matches: 7. The CDR3 is 15 amino acids. The CDR3 is CASSYSLAGSWEQYF. CDR3 nucleotides: TGTGCCAGCAGTTACTCTCTAGCGGGGTCTTGGGAGCAGTACTTC.

The rearrangement joins TRBV11-1 to TRBJ2-7, with TRBD1 matching 8 bases. This CDR3 has 18 amino acids. V was clipped by 1 base and J by 3 bases; unmatched bases: 14. CDR1 is SGHAT, CDR2 FQDESV, per germline (reference sequence). The CDR3 loop is CASSLGSPGTGNYYEQYF. Here the CDR3 DNA reads TGTGCCAGCAGCTTAGGTTCTCCAGGGACAGGCAACTACTACGAGCAGTACTTC.

In this sample, this clonotype turned up a few times. The chain carries TRBV20-1 and TRBJ2-1, with 11 bases fitting TRBD2. V gave up 0 bases and J gave up 1 base; unmatched junction bases: 5. Germline V CDR1 and CDR2: DFQATT, SNEGSKA (reference sequence). This CDR3 has 17 amino acids. The chain's CDR3 is CSARDLAGGGSYNEQFF. CDR3 nucleotides: TGCAGTGCTAGAGATCTAGCGGGAGGCGGGTCCTACAATGAGCAGTTCTTC.